Listed below are T cell receptor beta chains from one sample, sequenced in a study of blood T cell repertoires in COVID-19. Assay used: immunoSEQ multiplex PCR; TCRdb lists only in-frame clones, some missing. The sample shows 90,000 or so clones, approximately 85% of them seen only once. The sample taken for sequencing was peripheral blood. These receptors originate from a man aged 55 to 70 with acute or convalescent COVID-19. The CDR3 runs from the conserved cysteine through the conserved F or W. Each record gives: CDR3 length, J gene, V gene, clone size, D gene, CDR3 DNA, CDR3 protein. The D gene is left open where the match is weak. Not every row has a clone size; where given, it reads once, few, many or a size class.

cdr3_length: 15; j_call: TRBJ2-1; v_call: TRBV3-1/TRBV3-2; clone_size: .; d_call: TRBD1; cdr3_nt: TGTGCCAGCAGCCAGGGGACAGTCCCATACAATGAGCAGTTCTTC; cdr3_aa: CASSQGTVPYNEQFF
cdr3_length: 17; j_call: TRBJ2-3; v_call: TRBV27; clone_size: .; d_call: .; cdr3_nt: TGTGCCAGCAGTTTCTCCCGTGGGGGCTATAACACAGATACGCAGTATTTT; cdr3_aa: CASSFSRGGYNTDTQYF
cdr3_length: 15; j_call: TRBJ2-7; v_call: TRBV19; clone_size: .; d_call: .; cdr3_nt: TGTGCCAGTAGTATAGATCGAGGTCTCTCCTACGAGCAGTACTTC; cdr3_aa: CASSIDRGLSYEQYF
cdr3_length: 14; j_call: TRBJ2-7; v_call: TRBV10-2; clone_size: .; d_call: TRBD1; cdr3_nt: TGCGCCAGCACTCCGGGACAGGCCCGTGGAGAGCAGTACTTC; cdr3_aa: CASTPGQARGEQYF
cdr3_length: 15; j_call: TRBJ2-3; v_call: TRBV19; clone_size: .; d_call: .; cdr3_nt: TGTGCCAGTAGTATAACTAGGGCGGCCCCAGATACGCAGTATTTT; cdr3_aa: CASSITRAAPDTQYF
cdr3_length: 15; j_call: TRBJ1-1; v_call: TRBV6-5; clone_size: .; d_call: .; cdr3_nt: TGTGCCAGCAGTTACTCGATTTCGGGGAAAACTGAAGCTTTCTTT; cdr3_aa: CASSYSISGKTEAFF
cdr3_length: 14; j_call: TRBJ1-1; v_call: TRBV28; clone_size: .; d_call: .; cdr3_nt: TGTGCCAGCAGTTCAGCGGGACGTGGCACTGAAGCTTTCTTT; cdr3_aa: CASSSAGRGTEAFF
cdr3_length: 15; j_call: TRBJ2-2; v_call: TRBV7-7; clone_size: once; d_call: TRBD2; cdr3_nt: TGTGCCAGCAGCTTACTAGCGGCCAACACCGGGGAGCTGTTTTTT; cdr3_aa: CASSLLAANTGELFF
cdr3_length: 14; j_call: TRBJ1-6; v_call: TRBV3-1/TRBV3-2; clone_size: .; d_call: .; cdr3_nt: TGTGCCAGCAGCCAAGGACAGCCAATTTCACCCCTCCACTTT; cdr3_aa: CASSQGQPISPLHF
cdr3_length: 15; j_call: TRBJ2-5; v_call: TRBV7-7; clone_size: once; d_call: .; cdr3_nt: TGTGCCAGCAGCTTAGGGGTTAGCGGCCAAGAGACCCAGTACTTC; cdr3_aa: CASSLGVSGQETQYF
cdr3_length: 14; j_call: TRBJ1-2; v_call: TRBV11-3; clone_size: many; d_call: TRBD1; cdr3_nt: TGTGCCATCCTTTCTCCGGGACAGGGGGATGGCTACACCTTC; cdr3_aa: CAILSPGQGDGYTF
cdr3_length: 13; j_call: TRBJ2-1; v_call: TRBV19; clone_size: .; d_call: .; cdr3_nt: TGTGCCAGTACCCGGGACATCCTCAATGAGCAGTTCTTC; cdr3_aa: CASTRDILNEQFF
cdr3_length: 15; j_call: TRBJ1-6; v_call: TRBV3-1/TRBV3-2; clone_size: .; d_call: .; cdr3_nt: TGTGCCAGCAGCCCTCGACAGCAAAATAATTCACCCCTCCACTTT; cdr3_aa: CASSPRQQNNSPLHF
cdr3_length: 15; j_call: TRBJ2-7; v_call: TRBV6-5; clone_size: .; d_call: .; cdr3_nt: TGTGCCAGCAGTTTGACACCGGGACAAGGAGACGAGCAGTACTTC; cdr3_aa: CASSLTPGQGDEQYF
cdr3_length: 15; j_call: TRBJ2-2; v_call: TRBV6-6; clone_size: .; d_call: TRBD1; cdr3_nt: TGTGCCAGCACTAACCGACAGGGGCCAGGCCGGGAGCTGTTTTTT; cdr3_aa: CASTNRQGPGRELFF
cdr3_length: 12; j_call: TRBJ1-4; v_call: TRBV18; clone_size: .; d_call: .; cdr3_nt: TGTGCCAGCTCTCCGTCTAATGAAAAACTGTTTTTT; cdr3_aa: CASSPSNEKLFF
cdr3_length: 14; j_call: TRBJ1-1; v_call: TRBV5-1; clone_size: .; d_call: TRBD1; cdr3_nt: TGCGCCAGCAGCGCTACAGGGGCGAACACTGAAGCTTTCTTT; cdr3_aa: CASSATGANTEAFF
cdr3_length: 17; j_call: TRBJ2-1; v_call: TRBV7-2; clone_size: .; d_call: .; cdr3_nt: TGTGCCAGCAGCCAGACCGTTGCGGGGAGCTCCTACAATGAGCAGTTCTTC; cdr3_aa: CASSQTVAGSSYNEQFF
cdr3_length: 15; j_call: TRBJ1-1; v_call: TRBV11-1; clone_size: once; d_call: TRBD1; cdr3_nt: TGTGCCAGCAGCCCCCGGGACAGGGAGAACACTGAAGCTTTCTTT; cdr3_aa: CASSPRDRENTEAFF
cdr3_length: 14; j_call: TRBJ2-1; v_call: TRBV19; clone_size: .; d_call: TRBD1; cdr3_nt: TGTGCCAGTAGTATGAGGCAGGGGGCCGATGAGCAGTTCTTC; cdr3_aa: CASSMRQGADEQFF
cdr3_length: 14; j_call: TRBJ2-7; v_call: TRBV10-3; clone_size: .; d_call: TRBD2; cdr3_nt: TGTGCCATCACCCCCGCGGGGGGGGCGTTCGAGCAGTACTTC; cdr3_aa: CAITPAGGAFEQYF
cdr3_length: 14; j_call: TRBJ1-5; v_call: TRBV7-2; clone_size: few; d_call: .; cdr3_nt: TGTGCCAGCAGCCCGAGCGGGGGGAATCAGCCCCAGCATTTT; cdr3_aa: CASSPSGGNQPQHF
cdr3_length: 13; j_call: TRBJ2-5; v_call: TRBV19; clone_size: .; d_call: TRBD1; cdr3_nt: TGTGCCAGCCGGGACAGGGCAGCGGAGACCCAGTACTTC; cdr3_aa: CASRDRAAETQYF
cdr3_length: 16; j_call: TRBJ2-3; v_call: TRBV5-1; clone_size: .; d_call: .; cdr3_nt: TGCGCCAGCAGTGCTACCGGGACTTTAGGGGCAGATACGCAGTATTTT; cdr3_aa: CASSATGTLGADTQYF
cdr3_length: 15; j_call: TRBJ2-1; v_call: TRBV19; clone_size: .; d_call: TRBD2; cdr3_nt: TGTGCCAGTAGTAGGGTAGCGGGAGCCTACAATGAGCAGTTCTTC; cdr3_aa: CASSRVAGAYNEQFF
cdr3_length: 15; j_call: TRBJ2-3; v_call: TRBV6-5; clone_size: .; d_call: TRBD2; cdr3_nt: TGTGCCAGCAGACTAAGCGGGACGAGCACAGATACGCAGTATTTT; cdr3_aa: CASRLSGTSTDTQYF
cdr3_length: 15; j_call: TRBJ2-1; v_call: TRBV6-5; clone_size: .; d_call: .; cdr3_nt: TGTGCCAGCAGTTACTCGGGTGCAGTCAGGAATGAGCAGTTCTTC; cdr3_aa: CASSYSGAVRNEQFF
cdr3_length: 13; j_call: TRBJ1-1; v_call: TRBV7-7; clone_size: .; d_call: .; cdr3_nt: TGTGCTAGCAGCTTAGTCCCGACATCTAAAGCTTTCTTT; cdr3_aa: CASSLVPTSKAFF
cdr3_length: 18; j_call: TRBJ2-2; v_call: TRBV25-1; clone_size: .; d_call: TRBD1; cdr3_nt: TGTGCCAGCAGTGAATCGACAGGGATGGGGCGATCCGCCGGGGAGCTGTTTTTT; cdr3_aa: CASSESTGMGRSAGELFF
cdr3_length: 13; j_call: TRBJ1-6; v_call: TRBV19; clone_size: .; d_call: .; cdr3_nt: TGTGCCACCTCGGACAGCCAAAATTCACCCCTCCACTTT; cdr3_aa: CATSDSQNSPLHF
cdr3_length: 14; j_call: TRBJ1-2; v_call: TRBV11-2; clone_size: once; d_call: TRBD1; cdr3_nt: TGTGCCAGCAGCTTAGGGACAGGGGTCTATGGCTACACCTTC; cdr3_aa: CASSLGTGVYGYTF
cdr3_length: 15; j_call: TRBJ2-3; v_call: TRBV13; clone_size: .; d_call: .; cdr3_nt: TGTGCCAGCAGCCCAAGGACAGCGTACACAGATACGCAGTATTTT; cdr3_aa: CASSPRTAYTDTQYF
cdr3_length: 13; j_call: TRBJ2-7; v_call: TRBV7-9; clone_size: .; d_call: TRBD2; cdr3_nt: TGTGCCAGCAGAGCAGCGGGAGAGGGCGAGCAGTACTTC; cdr3_aa: CASRAAGEGEQYF
cdr3_length: 16; j_call: TRBJ1-1; v_call: TRBV15; clone_size: once; d_call: .; cdr3_nt: TGTGCCACCAGCAAAAGATTGGACAGAAAAGCGGCTGAAGCTTTCTTT; cdr3_aa: CATSKRLDRKAAEAFF
cdr3_length: 14; j_call: TRBJ1-6; v_call: TRBV2; clone_size: .; d_call: TRBD1; cdr3_nt: TGTGCCAGCAATCCCGGGACAGGGCGTTCACCCCTCCACTTT; cdr3_aa: CASNPGTGRSPLHF
cdr3_length: 14; j_call: TRBJ2-2; v_call: TRBV11-3; clone_size: .; d_call: .; cdr3_nt: TGTGCCAGCAGCCTGACTGGAAACACCGGGGAGCTGTTTTTT; cdr3_aa: CASSLTGNTGELFF
cdr3_length: 13; j_call: TRBJ2-7; v_call: TRBV30; clone_size: .; d_call: .; cdr3_nt: TGTGCCTGGAGTGTGGACTCGCTTTTGGAGCAGTACTTC; cdr3_aa: CAWSVDSLLEQYF
cdr3_length: 16; j_call: TRBJ2-3; v_call: TRBV19; clone_size: .; d_call: TRBD1; cdr3_nt: TGTGCCAGTAGCGCAGTAGGGACAGGGACCACAGATACGCAGTATTTT; cdr3_aa: CASSAVGTGTTDTQYF
cdr3_length: 15; j_call: TRBJ2-2; v_call: TRBV20-1; clone_size: .; d_call: TRBD2; cdr3_nt: TGCAGTGCTAGTAGGAGCGGGAGAGGTACCGGGGAGCTGTTTTTT; cdr3_aa: CSASRSGRGTGELFF
cdr3_length: 14; j_call: TRBJ2-1; v_call: TRBV7-2; clone_size: .; d_call: TRBD1; cdr3_nt: TGTGCCAGCAGCTTAAGGTTAGCCGGGACAGGGGAGTTCTTC; cdr3_aa: CASSLRLAGTGEFF
cdr3_length: 16; j_call: TRBJ1-5; v_call: TRBV21-1; clone_size: .; d_call: .; cdr3_nt: TGTGCCAGCAGCACAGACAGGGGGCGAGGTAATCAGCCCCAGCATTTT; cdr3_aa: CASSTDRGRGNQPQHF